This T cell receptor (beta chain) appears in the sequencing data of a study of T cells in Graves' hyperthyroidism and ophthalmopathy. Study-level information: Peripheral blood was secured at the point of initial diagnosis, before any treatment.

This CDR3 has 14 amino acids. V was pared by 1 base and J by 7 bases, with 11 bases between. CDR1 is SGDLS, CDR2 YYNGEE, per germline. TCR beta CDR3 regions were amplified from RNA transcripts. Initially, a first-round RT-PCR of the TCR CDR3 employed the HTBI primer set. One entry per CDR3 protein, called by TCRdb with MiXCR from the multiplex PCR reads. The sample has some 500,000 distinct CDR3 sequences, about 16% seen once; the top ten hold 25% to 30%. A few counts support this clonotype. The genes are TRBV9 and TRBJ1-4, with TRBD1 as a possible D gene (5 bases). This clonotype was sampled from a woman aged 25 to 39 with Graves' ophthalmopathy. Material: blood. The CDR3 nucleotides are TGTGCCAGCAGCGTATATGGGGGTAGTGAAAAACTGTTTTTT. This encodes CASSVYGGSEKLFF.